This T cell receptor (beta chain) was obtained from a study of T cells after yellow fever vaccination. Study-level results: Peaking faster, on day 5 versus 15, the secondary response was nonetheless weaker. Clonotypes shared by both compartments, CD4 and CD8, made up a small share.

From the 5' RACE reads, TCRdb called clonotypes with MiXCR, one entry per CDR3 protein. The data show 340,000 or so distinct CDR3 sequences, with about an eighth seen just once and 3.2% held by the top ten. Remarks on this clonotype: Its antigen is currently unknown.

The CDR3 totals 14 residues. The germline V gene encodes CDR1 LGHNT and CDR2 FRNRAP. Between the trimmed V and J ends, which lost 7 bases and 7 bases, there was a span of 17 bases. This sequence originates from a man in his late teens or twenties who received the YFV17D yellow fever vaccine. The V and J genes are TRBV12-5 and TRBJ1-5, with D possibly being TRBD1 (5 bases). Here the sequenced sample was CD4+ T cells sorted from PBMCs, taken 15 days after the yellow fever booster vaccination. The CDR3 spells CASALDSLSQPQHF. CDR3 in DNA: TGTGCTAGTGCCCTAGACAGTCTTAGCCAGCCCCAGCATTTT.